This T cell receptor beta chain was sequenced for a study of T cell responses to AZD1222 COVID-19 vaccine. Study results and limitations: At baseline, seropositivity was found in only six or seven AZD1222 recipients.

About this clone itself: Its matching antigen is unknown.

Combined were second doses at about 4 or about 12 weeks. Sequenced by immunoSEQ multiplex PCR; TCRdb stores in-frame clones only, minus some. The sample has 180,000 or so clones; approximately 91% are singletons. Germline CDR1 reads SGHNT; CDR2 reads YENEEA. The junction had 6 bases not matched to a gene; V was cut back by 5 bases and J by 0 bases. The CDR3 has 15 amino acids. This receptor was obtained from an adult who received the AZD1222 COVID-19 vaccine. The chain combines TRBV11-3 with TRBJ2-7; TRBD1 agrees at 8 bases. The sequencing here drew on peripheral blood, taken 28 days after the second AZD1222 dose. CDR3 region: CASSRGTGSSYEQYF. The CDR3 DNA reads TGTGCCAGCAGCAGAGGGACAGGCAGCTCCTACGAGCAGTACTTC.